This is a list of T cell receptor beta chains from one sample in a study of blood T cell repertoires in COVID-19. Data came from immunoSEQ multiplex PCR; TCRdb stores just in-frame clones and leaves some out. The sample has around 120,000 clones, around two thirds seen once; the top ten hold 2.2%. The source material was peripheral blood. These TCRs come from a woman aged 70-85 years with acute or convalescent COVID-19. Each CDR3 is given with its conserved first and last residue. Fields, in order: D gene, V gene, J gene, clone size, CDR3 protein, CDR3 DNA. D genes are given only for firm matches. Expanded clones get a size class; other rows say once, few or many, or leave the size out.

d_call: -
v_call: TRBV12-3/TRBV12-4
j_call: TRBJ1-2
clone_size: few
cdr3_aa: CASSSSNYGYTF
cdr3_nt: TGTGCCAGCAGTTCATCTAACTATGGCTACACCTTC

d_call: -
v_call: TRBV18
j_call: TRBJ1-5
clone_size: -
cdr3_aa: CASSPRADQPQHF
cdr3_nt: TGTGCCAGCTCACCGCGGGCCGATCAGCCCCAGCATTTT

d_call: TRBD2
v_call: TRBV7-9
j_call: TRBJ2-5
clone_size: -
cdr3_aa: CASSLARGSGRGEETQYF
cdr3_nt: TGTGCCAGCAGCTTAGCGCGTGGTAGCGGGAGAGGAGAAGAGACCCAGTACTTC

d_call: TRBD2
v_call: TRBV5-1
j_call: TRBJ2-3
clone_size: -
cdr3_aa: CASRASGRTDTQYF
cdr3_nt: TGCGCCAGCAGGGCTAGCGGGAGGACAGATACGCAGTATTTT

d_call: -
v_call: TRBV24-1
j_call: TRBJ2-3
clone_size: -
cdr3_aa: CATSDLLPLQKPYTDTQYF
cdr3_nt: TGTGCCACCAGTGATTTGCTCCCCCTACAGAAACCCTACACAGATACGCAGTATTTT

d_call: -
v_call: TRBV7-9
j_call: TRBJ2-2
clone_size: -
cdr3_aa: CASRALATNTGELFF
cdr3_nt: TGTGCCAGCCGCGCCCTAGCGACGAACACCGGGGAGCTGTTTTTT

d_call: TRBD1
v_call: TRBV28
j_call: TRBJ2-7
clone_size: -
cdr3_aa: CASSHNRGHEQYF
cdr3_nt: TGTGCCAGCAGTCATAACAGGGGGCACGAGCAGTACTTC

d_call: -
v_call: TRBV7-9
j_call: TRBJ2-3
clone_size: -
cdr3_aa: CASSLGGRADYTDTQYF
cdr3_nt: TGTGCCAGCAGCTTAGGAGGCCGAGCGGATTACACAGATACGCAGTATTTT

d_call: -
v_call: TRBV2
j_call: TRBJ1-3
clone_size: -
cdr3_aa: CASSATGARNTIYF
cdr3_nt: TGTGCCAGCAGTGCCACGGGAGCTAGAAACACCATATATTTT

d_call: -
v_call: TRBV10-3
j_call: TRBJ1-2
clone_size: few
cdr3_aa: CAISEGRGVSGYTF
cdr3_nt: TGTGCCATCAGTGAGGGCAGGGGTGTTAGTGGCTACACCTTC

d_call: TRBD1
v_call: TRBV28
j_call: TRBJ2-3
clone_size: -
cdr3_aa: CASSFGTGSRAQYF
cdr3_nt: TGTGCCAGCAGTTTCGGGACAGGGAGCCGGGCGCAGTATTTT

d_call: TRBD1
v_call: TRBV7-2
j_call: TRBJ2-3
clone_size: -
cdr3_aa: CASSSGQGGVTQYF
cdr3_nt: TGTGCCAGCAGCTCGGGACAGGGGGGAGTTACGCAGTATTTT

d_call: -
v_call: TRBV5-1
j_call: TRBJ2-7
clone_size: -
cdr3_aa: CASSSHPDSAYEQYF
cdr3_nt: TGCGCCAGCAGCTCCCATCCGGACAGCGCCTACGAGCAGTACTTC

d_call: -
v_call: TRBV24-1
j_call: TRBJ2-3
clone_size: -
cdr3_aa: CATSDMGTDLDTQYF
cdr3_nt: TGTGCCACCAGTGATATGGGTACAGACCTAGATACGCAGTATTTT

d_call: -
v_call: TRBV7-9
j_call: TRBJ2-3
clone_size: -
cdr3_aa: CASSQFLLSSTDTQYF
cdr3_nt: TGTGCCAGCAGCCAGTTCCTTTTGTCTAGCACAGATACGCAGTATTTT

d_call: TRBD1
v_call: TRBV23-1
j_call: TRBJ1-2
clone_size: -
cdr3_aa: CASSQSDRANYGYTF
cdr3_nt: TGCGCCAGCAGTCAATCGGACAGGGCGAACTATGGCTACACCTTC

d_call: TRBD2
v_call: TRBV3-1/TRBV3-2
j_call: TRBJ2-1
clone_size: -
cdr3_aa: CASASGRLSSYNEQFF
cdr3_nt: TGTGCCAGCGCTAGCGGGAGACTGAGCTCCTACAATGAGCAGTTCTTC

d_call: TRBD1
v_call: TRBV3-1/TRBV3-2
j_call: TRBJ2-7
clone_size: -
cdr3_aa: CASSQGAGGFPYEQYF
cdr3_nt: TGTGCCAGCAGCCAAGGGGCAGGGGGCTTCCCCTACGAGCAGTACTTC

d_call: -
v_call: TRBV27
j_call: TRBJ2-7
clone_size: -
cdr3_aa: CASSFSRNSYEQYF
cdr3_nt: TGTGCCAGCAGTTTCTCTAGGAACTCCTACGAGCAGTACTTC

d_call: TRBD2
v_call: TRBV10-3
j_call: TRBJ2-5
clone_size: -
cdr3_aa: CAISRGRTSGMGEETQYF
cdr3_nt: TGTGCCATCAGCCGAGGCCGGACTAGCGGGATGGGGGAAGAGACCCAGTACTTC

d_call: TRBD2
v_call: TRBV5-4
j_call: TRBJ2-1
clone_size: -
cdr3_aa: CASSFLLAAYNEQFF
cdr3_nt: TGTGCCAGCAGCTTTCTACTAGCGGCGTACAATGAGCAGTTCTTC

d_call: -
v_call: TRBV6-1
j_call: TRBJ2-6
clone_size: many
cdr3_aa: CASSEGQSGANVLTF
cdr3_nt: TGTGCCAGCAGCGAAGGACAGTCTGGGGCCAACGTCCTGACTTTC

d_call: -
v_call: TRBV6-6
j_call: TRBJ1-4
clone_size: -
cdr3_aa: CASSWTWEKLFF
cdr3_nt: TGTGCCAGCAGTTGGACTTGGGAAAAACTGTTTTTT

d_call: TRBD2
v_call: TRBV29-1
j_call: TRBJ2-1
clone_size: once
cdr3_aa: CSVPAGWSSYNEQFF
cdr3_nt: TGCAGCGTCCCAGCGGGATGGAGCTCCTACAATGAGCAGTTCTTC

d_call: -
v_call: TRBV28
j_call: TRBJ2-7
clone_size: -
cdr3_aa: CASSFKTGSSYEQYF
cdr3_nt: TGTGCCAGCAGTTTTAAAACAGGGAGCTCCTACGAGCAGTACTTC

d_call: -
v_call: TRBV5-1
j_call: TRBJ1-6
clone_size: -
cdr3_aa: CASSLYTGTSPLHF
cdr3_nt: TGCGCCAGCAGCTTGTACACAGGGACCTCACCCCTCCACTTT

d_call: -
v_call: TRBV4-3
j_call: TRBJ1-2
clone_size: few
cdr3_aa: CASSQEGQGHGYTF
cdr3_nt: TGCGCCAGCAGCCAAGAGGGCCAGGGTCATGGCTACACCTTC

d_call: -
v_call: TRBV19
j_call: TRBJ2-2
clone_size: few
cdr3_aa: CASSMARGWNTGELFF
cdr3_nt: TGTGCCAGTAGTATGGCCAGGGGCTGGAACACCGGGGAGCTGTTTTTT

d_call: TRBD2
v_call: TRBV29-1
j_call: TRBJ2-7
clone_size: -
cdr3_aa: CSAGLAGGPGEQYF
cdr3_nt: TGCAGCGCCGGACTAGCGGGGGGGCCGGGCGAGCAGTACTTC

d_call: -
v_call: TRBV3-1/TRBV3-2
j_call: TRBJ2-2
clone_size: -
cdr3_aa: CASSQVPPGTGELFF
cdr3_nt: TGTGCCAGCAGCCAAGTACCCCCGGGCACCGGGGAGCTGTTTTTT

d_call: TRBD2
v_call: TRBV5-4
j_call: TRBJ2-3
clone_size: -
cdr3_aa: CASSFHSGSSTDTQYF
cdr3_nt: TGTGCCAGCAGCTTCCATAGCGGGAGTAGCACAGATACGCAGTATTTT

d_call: -
v_call: TRBV9
j_call: TRBJ2-3
clone_size: -
cdr3_aa: CASGPSTDTQYF
cdr3_nt: TGTGCCAGCGGCCCCTCCACAGATACGCAGTATTTT

d_call: -
v_call: TRBV19
j_call: TRBJ2-3
clone_size: -
cdr3_aa: CASSPQTGSGTQYF
cdr3_nt: TGTGCCAGTAGTCCCCAAACCGGGTCGGGTACGCAGTATTTT

d_call: -
v_call: TRBV2
j_call: TRBJ1-5
clone_size: -
cdr3_aa: CASSEVDSSNQPQHF
cdr3_nt: TGTGCCAGCAGTGAAGTCGACAGTAGCAATCAGCCCCAGCATTTT

d_call: -
v_call: TRBV27
j_call: TRBJ1-1
clone_size: -
cdr3_aa: CASSSYGQPQNTEAFF
cdr3_nt: TGTGCCAGCAGTTCCTACGGACAGCCTCAAAACACTGAAGCTTTCTTT

d_call: TRBD1
v_call: TRBV7-2
j_call: TRBJ2-1
clone_size: few
cdr3_aa: CASSRTGGASNEQFF
cdr3_nt: TGTGCCAGCAGCCGGACAGGGGGCGCATCCAATGAGCAGTTCTTC

d_call: -
v_call: TRBV5-1
j_call: TRBJ1-2
clone_size: -
cdr3_aa: CASSSGDPRGGYTF
cdr3_nt: TGCGCCAGCAGCTCGGGCGACCCCCGGGGAGGCTACACCTTC

d_call: TRBD1
v_call: TRBV28
j_call: TRBJ1-5
clone_size: -
cdr3_aa: CASSPSDRDNQPQHF
cdr3_nt: TGTGCCAGCAGTCCCTCCGACAGGGACAATCAGCCCCAGCATTTT

d_call: -
v_call: TRBV10-1
j_call: TRBJ2-3
clone_size: -
cdr3_aa: CASSDLRGTQYF
cdr3_nt: TGCGCCAGCAGTGATCTGCGAGGTACGCAGTATTTT

d_call: TRBD1
v_call: TRBV2
j_call: TRBJ2-7
clone_size: -
cdr3_aa: CASSTGTELYEQYF
cdr3_nt: TGTGCCAGCAGTACCGGGACAGAACTTTACGAGCAGTACTTC